A single sample gave rise to the 21 T cell receptor beta chains below, sequenced in a study of Graves' ophthalmopathy and Graves' hyperthyroidism. RNA transcripts served as template for amplifying TCR beta CDR3 sequences. The first-round RT-PCR employed HTBI primers together with the Qiagen OneStep RT-PCR kit. A multiplex PCR was then performed as the second round. A single record per CDR3 protein comes from TCRdb applying MiXCR to the multiplex PCR reads. The profile shows hundreds of thousands of distinct CDR3 sequences, 35% to 45% of them singletons. Sequencing was carried out using peripheral blood. Receptors were obtained from an adult man with Graves' ophthalmopathy.

The rearrangement uses TRBV2 and TRBJ2-6, with unresolved D. Trimming removed 4 bases from V and 4 bases from J, with 5 bases in between. Germline V CDR1 and CDR2: SNHLY, FYNNEI. The CDR3 consists of 13 residues. CDR3 protein: CASSGAGANVLTF. The DNA for the CDR3 is TGTGCCAGCAGTGGGGCGGGGGCCAACGTCCTGACTTTC.

This rearrangement joins TRBV5-1 to TRBJ2-7; D call uncertain. The ends were cut back, 2 bases at V and 1 base at J, with 13 bases in the middle. Per germline, CDR1 SGHRS and CDR2 YFSETQ. The CDR3 contains 15 residues. CDR3 sequence: CASSFGSALSYEQYF. The DNA for the CDR3 is TGCGCCAGCAGCTTCGGGTCTGCCCTATCCTACGAGCAGTACTTC.

This clonotype was observed at least ten times. V gene TRBV7-9 combines with J gene TRBJ1-1, with D perhaps matching TRBD1 (6 bases). Trimming shortened V by 7 bases and J by 5 bases, and 11 bases separated the two germline ends. The length of the CDR3 is 12 residues. CDR1 and CDR2 (germline): SEHNR, FQNEAQ (reference sequence). The CDR3 DNA reads TGTGCCAGCAATAGAGGGGGAACTGAAGCTTTCTTT. The encoded protein is CASNRGGTEAFF.

This clonotype was detected ten times or more. The J gene is TRBJ2-7, the V gene TRBV7-8; the match to TRBD2 covers 8 bases. With 4 bases clipped from V and 3 bases from J, the junction kept 8 bases outside the gene matches. The CDR3 spans 15 residues. Germline V CDR1 and CDR2: SGHVS, FQNEAQ. The CDR3 region is CASSSRTGGNYEQYF. The CDR3 DNA sequence: TGTGCCAGCAGCTCGAGGACGGGGGGGAACTACGAGCAGTACTTC.

The chain is built from TRBV7-8 and TRBJ2-2, with 8 bases matching TRBD2. Germline trimming cut 2 bases from V and 1 base from J; bases unmatched to any gene: 6. The CDR3 is 17 residues long. Germline CDR1 reads SGHVS; CDR2 reads FQNEAQ. The CDR3 is CASSLPLTSENTGELFF. CDR3 bases: TGTGCCAGCAGCTTACCGTTGACTAGCGAGAACACCGGGGAGCTGTTTTTT. The variable domain in full, with the rest retrieved from reference TRBV7-8 and TRBJ2-2, is GAGVSQSPRYKVAKRGQDVALRCDPISGHVSLFWYQQALGQGPEFLTYFQNEAQLDKSGLPSDRFFAERPEGSVSTLKIQRTQQEDSAVYLCASSLPLTSENTGELFFGEGSRLTVL.

This clonotype was detected only a few times. A read error may explain this, as a much larger clone is one base away. The rearrangement uses TRBV7-2 and TRBJ2-2; D call uncertain. The germline CDR1 and CDR2 sequences are SGHTA and FQGNSA. The CDR3 spans 14 residues. Trimming took off 2 bases at V and 4 bases at J, with 8 bases between the two ends. CDR3 bases: TGTGCCAGCAGCTTAACGGCAGCCACCGGGGAGCTGTTTTTT. Protein product: CASSLTAATGELFF. Looking up the rest from reference TRBV7-2 and TRBJ2-2 gives the full variable domain: GAGVSQSPSNKVTEKGKDVELRCDPISGHTALYWYRQSLGQGLEFLIYFQGNSAPDKSGLPSDRFSAERTGGSVSTLTIQRTQQEDSAVYLCASSLTAATGELFFGEGSRLTVL.

The chain carries TRBV10-3 and TRBJ1-2, with a possible D match to TRBD1 (5 bases). V lost 4 bases to trimming and J lost 8 bases, with 20 bases between them. This CDR3 has 15 residues. Germline V gene sequence: CDR1 ENHRY, CDR2 SYGVKD. As DNA, the CDR3 is TGTGCCATCAGTGCGTCCTCCAGGGAGGCTTACGGCTACACCTTC. Translation gives CAISASSREAYGYTF.

The V and J genes are TRBV5-6 and TRBJ1-2; 7 bases are a match to TRBD1. Per the germline V gene, CDR1 is SGHDT and CDR2 is YYEEEE. This CDR3 region has 14 residues. Trimming took 3 bases from V and 4 from J; bases not matched to a gene: 6. DNA of the CDR3: TGTGCCAGCAGCTCAGGGACAGCCGCCTATGGCTACACCTTC. Translation: CASSSGTAAYGYTF.

Worth noting for this clonotype: At one end, the junction sequence differs from germline, possibly due to a read error. The rearrangement links TRBV10-3 to TRBJ1-1; 7 bases align to TRBD1. This CDR3 has 18 amino acids. Germline V gene sequence: CDR1 ENHRY, CDR2 SYGVKD. The CDR3 loop reads CASSLGAGQLFRGTEAFF. Here the CDR3 DNA reads TGTGCCAGCAGTTTAGGGGCGGGACAGCTCTTCCGAGGGACTGAAGCTTTCTTT.

This clonotype was seen only a few times. The chain couples TRBV27 to TRBJ1-5; D is unclear. Germline lookup yields CDR1 MNHEY and CDR2 SMNVEV (reference sequence). This CDR3 contains 12 residues. The ends were cut back, 4 bases at V and 4 bases at J, with 5 bases in the middle. CDR3 amino acids: CASSSANQPQHF. CDR3 nucleotide sequence: TGTGCCAGCAGTTCAGCGAATCAGCCCCAGCATTTT.

This clonotype has a count of ten or more. V is TRBV2 and J is TRBJ2-5, with TRBD1 as a possible D gene (5 bases). Germline values: CDR1 SNHLY, CDR2 FYNNEI. Trimming took off 4 bases at V and 4 bases at J, with 13 bases between the two ends. The length of the CDR3 is 14 residues. The CDR3 sequence: CASSVGATTETQYF. The CDR3 nucleotides read TGTGCCAGCAGTGTAGGGGCGACCACAGAGACCCAGTACTTC.

In this sample, this clonotype turned up once. The CDR3 sequence is CAIRRQGAKYGYTF. The CDR3 DNA reads TGTGCCATCAGGAGACAGGGGGCGAAGTATGGCTACACCTTC. The chain couples TRBV2 to TRBJ1-2; 10 bases map to TRBD1. The CDR3 extends over 14 amino acids. CDR1 and CDR2 from the germline V gene are SNHLY and FYNNEI. Germline trimming cut 10 bases from V and 5 bases from J; bases unmatched to any gene: 10.

The gene calls are TRBV10-3 and TRBJ2-5; the match to TRBD1 covers 7 bases. Germline CDR1 ENHRY, CDR2 SYGVKD. J was trimmed by 1 base and V by 6 bases; bases with no gene match: 5. The CDR3 covers 14 residues. DNA of the CDR3: TGTGCCATCAGCCCAAGACAGGGCCAAGAGACCCAGTACTTC. Its translation: CAISPRQGQETQYF.

This clonotype occurred a few times. The V call is TRBV12-3 or TRBV12-4, the J call TRBJ1-1; D is perhaps TRBD1 (5 bases). Trimming removed 2 bases from V and 3 bases from J, with 16 bases in between. The CDR3 extends over 16 amino acids. The chain's CDR3 is CASSLWRGGTYTEAFF. The CDR3 DNA is TGTGCCAGCAGTTTATGGCGCGGGGGGACTTACACTGAAGCTTTCTTT.

This clonotype was observed once. The chain couples TRBV10-3 to TRBJ1-5, with 8 bases matching TRBD1. The CDR3 sequence is 15 residues long. Trimming took 6 bases from V and 4 from J; bases not matched to a gene: 8. Germline CDR1 and CDR2: ENHRY and SYGVKD. Written as DNA, the CDR3 is TGTGCCATCAGGGGGGACAGGCCGTTAAATCAGCCCCAGCATTTT. This codes for CAIRGDRPLNQPQHF.

The chain carries TRBV2 and TRBJ1-4; 7 bases are shared with TRBD1. Germline CDR1 and CDR2: SNHLY and FYNNEI. V trimming: 4 bases; J trimming: 0 bases; junction bases outside the gene matches: 5. The CDR3 is 16 amino acids. The CDR3 nucleotides are TGTGCCAGCAGTGTAGACAGGGTGCCAACTAATGAAAAACTGTTTTTT. This codes for CASSVDRVPTNEKLFF.

Concerning this clonotype itself: This may stem from a read error, because a much larger clone lies one nucleotide away. The chain employs TRBV27 and TRBJ1-6; D call uncertain. From germline, CDR1 is MNHEY and CDR2 SMNVEV (reference sequence). The CDR3 consists of 13 residues. CDR3 DNA: TGTGTCAGCAGTCCCCGCTTCGGTTCACCCCTCCACTTT. Amino acid sequence: CVSSPRFGSPLHF.

For the CDR3, the DNA is TGCGCCAGCAGTGGGGGGGGGGCGTGGTACGAGCAGTACTTC. Translated: CASSGGGAWYEQYF. The chain joins TRBV10-2 to TRBJ2-7; tentatively, D is TRBD2 (7 bases). The germline CDR1 and CDR2 sequences are WSHSY and SAAADI. The CDR3 contains 14 residues. Trimming pared 4 bases from V and 4 bases from J, leaving 14 bases between.

This clonotype has ten or more counts. The rearrangement joins TRBV20-1 to TRBJ1-3, with D perhaps TRBD1 (6 bases). Germline V gives CDR1 DFQATT, CDR2 SNEGSKA (reference sequence). Trimming shortened V by 3 bases and J by 2 bases, and 14 bases separated the two germline ends. The CDR3 is made up of 15 amino acids. CDR3 nucleotides: TGCAGTGCTAGGAACGGACAGCTCCCTGGAAACACCATATATTTT. Translated: CSARNGQLPGNTIYF.

The table lists this clonotype with many counts. The rearrangement links TRBV4-3 to TRBJ2-5, with D maybe TRBD2 (7 bases). Trimming left V 1 base short and J 0 bases short, with 12 bases between. This CDR3 region has 16 residues. The germline CDR1 and CDR2 sequences are LGHNA and YSLEER. CDR3 DNA sequence: TGCGCCAGCAGCCAAGGGGGGCTAGCGGACCAAGAGACCCAGTACTTC. Amino acids: CASSQGGLADQETQYF.

This clonotype was seen at least ten times. The rearrangement joins TRBV11-2 to TRBJ1-2; 10 bases map to TRBD1. This CDR3 region has 16 residues. The ends lost 5 bases at V and 5 bases at J; junction bases unmatched: 11. Germline-derived CDR1 and CDR2 are SGHAT and FQNNGV. The DNA for the CDR3 is TGTGCCAGCAGCCCAATCCGGGACAGGGGCCGGTATGGCTACACCTTC. Protein product: CASSPIRDRGRYGYTF.